This T cell receptor beta chain was captured by sequencing in a study of T cell repertoires in cytomegalovirus infection. CDR1 MNHNS and CDR2 SASEGT come from the germline V gene. V was shortened by 2 bases and J by 4 bases, with 12 bases between the two germline ends. This CDR3 spans 15 amino acids. Findings and caveats of the study: Predominance within the ex vivo response was attributable to HLA-C-restricted CMV-specific TCR beta clonotypes. Carriage of CMV together with the relevant HLA was identifiable through cumulative public TCR beta family frequency.

TCRdb redid the calling of the reads with MiXCR, one entry per CDR3 protein. The table includes about 600,000 distinct CDR3 sequences, 24% detected once. This clonotype was recorded many times. Its antigen is not identified. The V gene is TRBV6-1, the J gene TRBJ1-5; D not certain. The receptor's source is a human donor in good health (CMV status not recorded). Some clones in this sample may be carry-over from other donors' samples. Sample: CD8+ T cells from PBMCs. For the CDR3, the DNA is TGTGCCAGCAGTGAAATACGCAGAATGAATCAGCCCCAGCATTTT. It encodes CASSEIRRMNQPQHF.